This T cell receptor beta chain is from a study of cytomegalovirus exposure and HLA in healthy donors. CDR3 length: 15 residues. V was cut by 5 bases and J by 4 bases, with 17 bases left in between. Germline V gene data show CDR1 as SNHLY and CDR2 as FYNNEI. Study-level results: Compared with the roughly 700-donor mean, an Asian-associated ancestry cluster reportedly had fewer N-insertions, according to a later analysis. Researchers reported in a later analysis that common viral pathogens appeared linked to several top clusters. A list of about 160 TCR beta chains associated with cytomegalovirus was given. In a later analysis, V- and J-gene trimming of beta chains associated with a DCLRE1C missense variant, replicated independently.

Details on this clone: Its antigen is not known.

Primers: 60 Vbeta forward and 13 Jbeta reverse. Only in-frame clones appear in the TCRdb table, and some are missing; sequencing was by immunoSEQ multiplex PCR. This sample has about 160,000 clones, with 82% found just once. The sequence came from a girl aged 10 to 17 in good health and CMV-seropositive. The chain has TRBV2 and TRBJ1-2, with a tentative D call TRBD1 (6 bases). Sequenced input: PBMCs. Here the CDR3 DNA reads TGTGCCAGCAGTCTCACGAGGGGGTGGATCTATGGCTACACCTTC. Its translation: CASSLTRGWIYGYTF.